The present T cell receptor (beta chain) was sequenced within a study of OX40 agonist ivuxolimab in advanced cancers. Concerning the study at large: The costimulatory receptor OX40 (CD134) was targeted by ivuxolimab, a fully human IgG2 agonistic monoclonal antibody. Intravenous ivuxolimab was administered to patients every 2 weeks at six dose levels: 0.01, 0.1, 0.3, 1.5, 3 and 10 mg/kg. Among the 50 to 55 dose-escalation patients, about 20 had hepatocellular carcinoma, approximately 15 melanoma, 9 renal cell carcinoma and 9 head and neck cancer. The dose-escalation cohort was over 70% male with a mean age of approximately 59 years, ranging from roughly 23 to 79. Prior anti-PD-1, anti-PD-L1 or anti-CTLA-4 therapy was permitted, and checkpoint inhibitors had been received by more than 35% of dose-escalation patients. Partial responses were achieved by three dose-escalation patients, of whom one had hepatocellular carcinoma and two had cutaneous melanoma. The point of sequencing TCRbeta in the periphery was to test whether ivuxolimab changed TCR sequence diversity and drove clonal T-cell expansion. The paper reports the monotherapy dose-escalation portion (N of about 50 patients) of the phase I ivuxolimab trial. What the study reported, not specific to this receptor: In the 0.1-3.0 mg/kg groups, partial responders had among the lowest normalized peripheral clonal expansion, particularly in CD8+ T cells. Low levels of normalized T-cell clonal expansion were also seen in some patients who did not respond. Clonal expansion of both CD4+ and CD8+ blood T cells was observed from baseline to week 6 at doses 0.1 to 3.0 mg/kg. After ivuxolimab, CD8+ T cells had more expanded clones than CD4+ T cells on average. Which antigens the clonally expanded peripheral T cells were specific for was not determined.

To sequence the TCRbeta CDR3 region, genomic DNA was isolated from the sorted cells. The immunoSEQ Assay was used to sequence the TCRbeta CDR3 regions. TCRdb re-hosts the immuneACCESS table, in-frame sequences only. Its copies lack some clones; in the studies checked, an unresolved V gene accounts for under half of them, and the cause for the rest is not known. For this sample there are 45,000 or so clones; 80% appear just once. The ten largest make up 4.2% of the sample. Patients with a history of autoimmune disease or receiving systemic immunosuppression were excluded from the trial. Peripheral blood for TCR sequencing was drawn from every dose cohort at baseline, at cycle 4 day 1 and at cycle 7 day 1. Samples came from an open-label, multicenter, first-in-human phase I dose-escalation trial of ivuxolimab. Adults with locally advanced or metastatic head and neck squamous cell, hepatocellular, melanoma or renal cell carcinoma were enrolled in the trial. Before TCR sequencing, CD4+ T cells and CD8+ T cells from peripheral blood were sorted into separate populations.

This clone was seen once. Which antigen it targets is not known. Qualities for individual bases were not recorded, and no much larger clone is one base off. The sequenced sample was CD4+ or CD8+ T cells sorted from blood, obtained in a trial of the OX40 agonist ivuxolimab. The receptor comes from an adult with an advanced solid tumor such as melanoma, head and neck, liver or kidney cancer.

The CDR3 region reads CARWGGASYEQYF. The DNA reads TGCGCCAGGTGGGGGGGGGCCTCCTACGAGCAGTACTTC. Rearrangement joined TRBV4-1 to TRBJ2-7; a tentative D call is TRBD2 (7 bases match). Deletion took 9 bases off V and 0 bases off J, with a span of 12 bases between the germline ends. CDR1 MGHRA and CDR2 YSYEKL are derived from the germline V gene. Taken from cysteine to phenylalanine, the CDR3 has 13 residues. The CDR3 DNA has 39 bases and is translated from base 1.